What follows are 11 T cell receptor beta chains derived from one specimen sequenced in a study of blood T cell repertoires in COVID-19. Produced via immunoSEQ multiplex PCR; TCRdb's table is partial and in-frame only. The table shows approximately 90,000 clones, with 80% occurring only once. The sequenced material came from peripheral blood. The receptors come from a woman at least 80 years old with acute or convalescent COVID-19.

This clone was counted once. V is TRBV6-1 and J is TRBJ1-5; D unresolved. The V gene's germline CDR1 is MNHNS and CDR2 SASEGT. The germline V and J ends were trimmed by 0 bases and 3 bases, with 12 bases remaining between them. The CDR3 extends over 16 amino acids. The CDR3 coding sequence is TGTGCCAGCAGTGAAGCCGGGTTAAGACTCAATCAGCCCCAGCATTTT. As protein: CASSEAGLRLNQPQHF.

The chain carries TRBV3-1 (or the pseudogene TRBV3-2) and TRBJ2-7; TRBD2 matches at 13 bases. This CDR3 region has 14 residues. V gave up 5 bases and J gave up 5 bases; unmatched junction bases: 3. Germline CDR1 is LGHDT and CDR2 is YNNKEL (reference sequence). This CDR3 reads CASSTSGGGNEQYF. The CDR3 DNA sequence: TGTGCCAGCAGCACTAGCGGGGGGGGAAACGAGCAGTACTTC.

V is TRBV3-1 (or the pseudogene TRBV3-2) and J is TRBJ1-6, with 9 bases fitting TRBD1. The CDR3 covers 16 residues. V lost 3 bases to trimming and J lost 7 bases; unmatched junction nucleotides: 7. CDR1 is LGHDT and CDR2 is YNNKEL in the germline V gene (reference sequence). The CDR3 region has the DNA TGTGCCAGCAGCCATGCATTGGACAGGGGAAATTCACCCCTCCACTTT. Its protein is CASSHALDRGNSPLHF.

The chain recombines TRBV14 with TRBJ2-2; tentatively, D is TRBD1 (6 bases). Germline assignment: CDR1 SGHDN and CDR2 FVKESK. This CDR3 is 16 amino acids long. Trimming left V 1 base short and J 7 bases short, with 16 bases between. The CDR3 region has the DNA TGTGCCAGCAGCCAAGTTACCCAGACAGGAGACGGGGAGCTGTTTTTT. This gives the protein CASSQVTQTGDGELFF.

The chain uses TRBV14 and TRBJ2-1, with 10 bases aligning to TRBD2. This CDR3 region has 16 residues. Germline assignment: CDR1 SGHDN and CDR2 FVKESK. The J segment lost 7 bases and the V segment lost 2 bases, leaving 8 bases of the junction unmatched. The CDR3 region is CASSQRAGGNFNEQFF. CDR3 bases: TGTGCCAGCAGCCAAAGAGCGGGAGGGAACTTTAATGAGCAGTTCTTC.

V is TRBV11-2 and J is TRBJ1-3; tentative D call: TRBD1 (6 bases). The CDR3 has 13 amino acids. Per the germline V gene, CDR1 is SGHAT and CDR2 is FQNNGV. V was pared by 6 bases and J by 4 bases, with 10 bases between. CDR3 DNA: TGTGCCAGCAGTACAGGGTTGGGAAACACCATATATTTT. Translating gives CASSTGLGNTIYF.

This sequence joins TRBV19 and TRBJ2-6, with 11 bases lining up with TRBD2. Per the germline V gene, CDR1 is LNHDA and CDR2 is SQIVND (reference sequence). This CDR3 is 15 amino acids long. The J segment lost 0 bases and the V segment lost 9 bases, leaving 1 base of the junction unmatched. Written as DNA, the CDR3 is TGTGCCAGCGGACTAGCGGGCTCTGGGGCCAACGTCCTGACTTTC. This codes for CASGLAGSGANVLTF.

This clone was detected a few times. The genes are TRBV7-8 and TRBJ1-4, with D uncertain. Per germline, CDR1 SGHVS and CDR2 FQNEAQ. Trimming shortened V by 1 base and J by 0 bases, and 9 bases separated the two germline ends. The CDR3 spans 16 residues. The CDR3 DNA follows: TGTGCCAGCAGCTTAGTCAGAAGAACAACTAATGAAAAACTGTTTTTT. Protein product: CASSLVRRTTNEKLFF. Drawing the rest from reference TRBV7-8 and TRBJ1-4, the complete variable domain is GAGVSQSPRYKVAKRGQDVALRCDPISGHVSLFWYQQALGQGPEFLTYFQNEAQLDKSGLPSDRFFAERPEGSVSTLKIQRTQQEDSAVYLCASSLVRRTTNEKLFFGSGTQLSVL.

The V call is TRBV27, the J call TRBJ1-5, with D maybe TRBD1 (6 bases). The V end lost 5 bases, the J end lost 2 bases, and 13 bases lay between the germline ends. The V gene's germline CDR1 is MNHEY and CDR2 SMNVEV (reference sequence). The CDR3 consists of 15 residues. The DNA of the CDR3 is TGTGCCAGCAGTCTAAACAGGGTTGGCAATCAGCCCCAGCATTTT. It is translated as CASSLNRVGNQPQHF.

V usage is TRBV7-9 and J usage is TRBJ2-2, with 7 bases that match TRBD2. The germline V gene has CDR1 SEHNR and CDR2 FQNEAQ (reference sequence). The CDR3 loop spans 17 amino acids. The V gene end was trimmed by 2 bases and the J gene end by 2 bases; junction bases not matched to a gene: 8. The CDR3 loop reads CASSLLLTSYNTGELFF. The CDR3 DNA is TGTGCCAGCAGCTTACTCCTGACTAGCTACAACACCGGGGAGCTGTTTTTT. The complete variable domain, with remaining parts taken from reference TRBV7-9 and TRBJ2-2, reads DTGVSQNPRHKITKRGQNVTFRCDPISEHNRLYWYRQTLGQGPEFLTYFQNEAQLEKSRLLSDRFSAERPKGSFSTLEIQRTEQGDSAMYLCASSLLLTSYNTGELFFGEGSRLTVL.

This chain links TRBV2 with TRBJ1-3; TRBD1 matches at 11 bases. The CDR3 contains 16 residues. V was pared by 7 bases and J by 1 base, with 6 bases of the junction left unmatched. Per the germline V gene, CDR1 is SNHLY and CDR2 is FYNNEI. CDR3 amino acids: CASTGQGAPSGNTIYF. CDR3 bases: TGTGCCAGCACCGGACAGGGGGCTCCTTCTGGAAACACCATATATTTT.